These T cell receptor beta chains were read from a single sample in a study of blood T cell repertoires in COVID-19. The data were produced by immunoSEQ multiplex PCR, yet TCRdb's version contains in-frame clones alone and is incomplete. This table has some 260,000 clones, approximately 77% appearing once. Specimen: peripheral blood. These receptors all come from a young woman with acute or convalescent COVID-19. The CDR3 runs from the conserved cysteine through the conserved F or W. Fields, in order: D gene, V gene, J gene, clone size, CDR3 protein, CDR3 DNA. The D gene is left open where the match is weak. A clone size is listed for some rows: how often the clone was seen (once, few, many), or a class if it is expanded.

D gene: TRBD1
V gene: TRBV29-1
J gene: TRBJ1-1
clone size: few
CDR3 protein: CSVDVGGQGAEAFF
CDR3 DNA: TGCAGCGTTGACGTCGGGGGACAGGGAGCTGAAGCTTTCTTT

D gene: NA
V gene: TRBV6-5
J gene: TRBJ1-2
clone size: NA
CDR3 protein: CASTPGGDRGYTF
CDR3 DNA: TGTGCCAGCACCCCCGGGGGGGATCGTGGCTACACCTTC

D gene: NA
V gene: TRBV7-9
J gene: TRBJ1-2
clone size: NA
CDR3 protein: CASSRQPNYGYTF
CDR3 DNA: TGTGCCAGCAGCCGACAGCCCAACTATGGCTACACCTTC

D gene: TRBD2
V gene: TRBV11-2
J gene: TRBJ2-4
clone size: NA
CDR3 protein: CASSLGGLAGDHF
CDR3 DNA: TGTGCCAGCAGCTTAGGGGGACTAGCGGGAGACCACTTC

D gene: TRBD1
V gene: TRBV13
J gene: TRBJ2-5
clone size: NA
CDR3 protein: CASSLSGGQETQYF
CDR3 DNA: TGTGCCAGCAGCTTATCAGGGGGCCAAGAGACCCAGTACTTC

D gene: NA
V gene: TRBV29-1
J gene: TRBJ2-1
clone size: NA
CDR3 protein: CSVEAFDKNNEQFF
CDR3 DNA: TGCAGCGTTGAAGCTTTCGACAAGAACAATGAGCAGTTCTTC

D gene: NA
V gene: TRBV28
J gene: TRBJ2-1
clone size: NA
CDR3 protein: CASGRGEDYNEQFF
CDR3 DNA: TGTGCCAGTGGACGAGGGGAGGACTACAATGAGCAGTTCTTC

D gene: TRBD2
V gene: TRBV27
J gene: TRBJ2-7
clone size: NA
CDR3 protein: CASSFSGAYEQYF
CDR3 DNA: TGTGCCAGCAGTTTCAGCGGGGCCTACGAGCAGTACTTC

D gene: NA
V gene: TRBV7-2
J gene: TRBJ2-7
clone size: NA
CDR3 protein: CASSSGSSYEQYF
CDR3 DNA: TGTGCCAGCAGCTCCGGGAGCTCCTACGAGCAGTACTTC

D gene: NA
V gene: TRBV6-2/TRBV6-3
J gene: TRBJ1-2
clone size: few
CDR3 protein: CASSAGPKRRNYGYTF
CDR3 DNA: TGTGCCAGCAGTGCGGGACCGAAAAGACGGAACTATGGCTACACCTTC

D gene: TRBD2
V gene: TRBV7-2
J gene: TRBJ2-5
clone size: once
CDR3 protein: CASSPLGGGLRETQYF
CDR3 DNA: TGTGCCAGCAGCCCGCTCGGGGGAGGGCTTAGAGAGACCCAGTACTTC

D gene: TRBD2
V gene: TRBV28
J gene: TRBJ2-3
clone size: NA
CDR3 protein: CASSSRLAGTPYTDTQYF
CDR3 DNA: TGTGCCAGCAGTTCCCGACTAGCGGGCACCCCATACACAGATACGCAGTATTTT

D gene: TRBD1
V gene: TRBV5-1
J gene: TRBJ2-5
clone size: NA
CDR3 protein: CASSAAGGGYQETQYF
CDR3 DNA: TGCGCCAGCAGCGCAGCAGGGGGCGGCTACCAAGAGACCCAGTACTTC

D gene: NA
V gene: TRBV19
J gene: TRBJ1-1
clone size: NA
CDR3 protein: CASSIGGNRVEAFF
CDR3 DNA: TGTGCCAGTAGTATAGGGGGTAACAGGGTTGAAGCTTTCTTT

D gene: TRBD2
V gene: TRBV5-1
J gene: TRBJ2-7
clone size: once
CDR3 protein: CASSLGPAGAGEQYF
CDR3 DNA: TGCGCCAGCAGCTTGGGCCCAGCGGGAGCTGGCGAGCAGTACTTC

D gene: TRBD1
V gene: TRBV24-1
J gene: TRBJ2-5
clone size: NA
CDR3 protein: CATSGRQGALLETQYF
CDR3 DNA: TGTGCCACCAGTGGAAGACAGGGGGCGCTTCTGGAGACCCAGTACTTC

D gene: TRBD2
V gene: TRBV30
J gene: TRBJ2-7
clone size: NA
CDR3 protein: CAWTRQRTSGIPYEQYF
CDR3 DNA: TGTGCCTGGACCCGACAAAGGACTAGCGGGATACCCTACGAGCAGTACTTC

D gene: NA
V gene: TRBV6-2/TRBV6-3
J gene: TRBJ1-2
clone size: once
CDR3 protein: CASSYSPLGHYGYTF
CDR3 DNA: TGTGCCAGCAGTTACTCCCCTCTGGGGCACTATGGCTACACCTTC

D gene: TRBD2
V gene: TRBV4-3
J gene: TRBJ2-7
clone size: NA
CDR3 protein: CASSHSGSGSYEQYF
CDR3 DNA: TGCGCCAGCAGCCATAGCGGGAGTGGGTCCTACGAGCAGTACTTC

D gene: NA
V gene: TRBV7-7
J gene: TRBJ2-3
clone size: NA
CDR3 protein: CASSLGSRDTQYF
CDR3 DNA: TGTGCTAGCAGCTTAGGTTCGCGAGATACGCAGTATTTT

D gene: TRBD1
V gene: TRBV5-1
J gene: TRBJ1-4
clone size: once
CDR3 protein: CASSSGQGGEKLFF
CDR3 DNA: TGCGCCAGCAGCTCTGGACAGGGCGGGGAAAAACTGTTTTTT

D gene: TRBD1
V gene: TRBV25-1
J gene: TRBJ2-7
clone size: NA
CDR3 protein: CASSGSDRAEQYF
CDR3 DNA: TGTGCCAGCAGTGGATCTGACAGGGCCGAGCAGTACTTC

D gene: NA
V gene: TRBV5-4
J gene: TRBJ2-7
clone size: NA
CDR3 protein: CASSSSSYEQYF
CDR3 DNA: TGTGCCAGCAGCTCCAGCTCCTACGAGCAGTACTTC

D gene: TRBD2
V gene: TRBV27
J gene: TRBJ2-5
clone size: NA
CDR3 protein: CASSLFGGARETQYF
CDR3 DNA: TGTGCCAGCAGTTTATTCGGGGGGGCCCGGGAGACCCAGTACTTC

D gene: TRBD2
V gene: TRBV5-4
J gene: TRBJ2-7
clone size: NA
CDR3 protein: CASSLASGSPYEQYF
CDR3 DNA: TGTGCCAGCAGCTTGGCTAGCGGGAGTCCCTACGAGCAGTACTTC

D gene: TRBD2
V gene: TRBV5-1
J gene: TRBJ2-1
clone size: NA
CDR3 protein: CASSLAKLANGYNEQFF
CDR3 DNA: TGCGCCAGCAGCTTGGCGAAACTAGCGAATGGGTACAATGAGCAGTTCTTC

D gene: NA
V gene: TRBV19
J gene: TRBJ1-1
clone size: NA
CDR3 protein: CASSTPGRDTEAFF
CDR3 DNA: TGTGCCAGTAGTACCCCCGGCAGGGACACTGAAGCTTTCTTT

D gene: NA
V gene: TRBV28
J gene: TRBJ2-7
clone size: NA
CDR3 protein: CASSSNTGPITYEQYF
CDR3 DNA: TGTGCCAGCAGTTCAAATACAGGGCCCATTACCTACGAGCAGTACTTC

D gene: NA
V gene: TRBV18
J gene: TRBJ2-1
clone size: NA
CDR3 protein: CASSPKEQVLSGIYNEQFF
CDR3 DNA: TGTGCCAGCTCACCCAAAGAACAGGTACTGAGTGGTATCTACAATGAGCAGTTCTTC

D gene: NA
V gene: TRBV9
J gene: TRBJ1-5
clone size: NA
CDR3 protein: CASSAGGDSNQPQHF
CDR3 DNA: TGTGCCAGCAGCGCTGGGGGGGATAGCAATCAGCCCCAGCATTTT

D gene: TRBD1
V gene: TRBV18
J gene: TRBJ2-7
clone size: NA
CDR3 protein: CASSGTEGLEQYF
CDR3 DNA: TGTGCCAGCTCGGGGACAGAAGGTCTCGAGCAGTACTTC

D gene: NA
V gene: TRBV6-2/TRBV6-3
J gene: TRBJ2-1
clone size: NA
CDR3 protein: CASSRFGENEQFF
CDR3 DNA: TGTGCCAGCAGCAGGTTTGGGGAGAATGAGCAGTTCTTC

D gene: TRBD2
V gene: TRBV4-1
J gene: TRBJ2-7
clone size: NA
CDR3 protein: CASSHFSGRADYEQYF
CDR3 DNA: TGCGCCAGCAGCCATTTTAGCGGGAGGGCCGACTACGAGCAGTACTTC

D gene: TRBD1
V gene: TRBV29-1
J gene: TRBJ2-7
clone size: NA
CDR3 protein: CSVGTGGASYEQYF
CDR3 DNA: TGCAGCGTGGGGACAGGGGGTGCCTCCTACGAGCAGTACTTC

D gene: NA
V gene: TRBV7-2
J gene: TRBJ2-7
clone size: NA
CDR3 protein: CASSPQASYSYEQYF
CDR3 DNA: TGTGCCAGCAGCCCACAAGCGAGCTACTCCTACGAGCAGTACTTC

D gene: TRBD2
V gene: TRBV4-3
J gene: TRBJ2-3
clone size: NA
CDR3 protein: CASSQPLAGGPRTQYF
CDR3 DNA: TGCGCCAGCAGCCAACCACTAGCGGGAGGGCCCCGTACGCAGTATTTT

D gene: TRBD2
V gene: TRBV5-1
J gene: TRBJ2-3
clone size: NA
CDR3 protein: CASSSLAGGSTDTQYF
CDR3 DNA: TGCGCCAGCAGCTCTCTAGCGGGAGGGAGCACAGATACGCAGTATTTT

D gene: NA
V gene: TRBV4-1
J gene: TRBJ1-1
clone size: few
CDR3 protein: CASSQGPGKGTEAFF
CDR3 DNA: TGCGCCAGCAGCCAAGGGCCAGGGAAGGGCACTGAAGCTTTCTTT

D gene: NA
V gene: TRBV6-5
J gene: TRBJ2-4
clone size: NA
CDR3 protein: CASTSLRDKNIQYF
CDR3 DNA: TGTGCCAGCACCTCGTTGAGGGACAAAAACATTCAGTACTTC

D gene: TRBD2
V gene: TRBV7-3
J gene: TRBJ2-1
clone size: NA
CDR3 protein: CASSLNAGGGSPYNEQFF
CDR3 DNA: TGTGCCAGCAGCTTAAATGCAGGCGGCGGGAGTCCCTACAATGAGCAGTTCTTC

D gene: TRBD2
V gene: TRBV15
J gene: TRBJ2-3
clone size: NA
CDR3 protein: CATSSELAGGPDTQYF
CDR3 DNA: TGTGCCACCAGCAGCGAGCTAGCGGGAGGGCCAGATACGCAGTATTTT

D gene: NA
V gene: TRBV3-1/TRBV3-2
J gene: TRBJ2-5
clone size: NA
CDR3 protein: CASSQGNGRRQETQYF
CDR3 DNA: TGTGCCAGCAGCCAAGGGAACGGGAGAAGACAAGAGACCCAGTACTTC

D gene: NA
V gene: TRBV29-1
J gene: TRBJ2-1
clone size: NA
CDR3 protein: CSVEGEAAGNEQFF
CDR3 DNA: TGCAGCGTTGAAGGAGAGGCGGCTGGCAATGAGCAGTTCTTC

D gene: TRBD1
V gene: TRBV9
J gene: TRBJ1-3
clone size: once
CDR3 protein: CASSVDRGGNTIYF
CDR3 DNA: TGTGCCAGCAGCGTAGACAGGGGTGGAAACACCATATATTTT

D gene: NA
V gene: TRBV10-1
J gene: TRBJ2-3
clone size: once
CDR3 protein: CASSEQGGATDTQYF
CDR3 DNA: TGCGCCAGCAGTGAGCAAGGGGGTGCTACTGATACGCAGTATTTT

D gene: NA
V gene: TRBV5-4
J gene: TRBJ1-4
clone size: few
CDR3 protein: CASSFGQMTANEKLFF
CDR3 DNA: TGTGCCAGCAGCTTTGGTCAGATGACAGCTAATGAAAAACTGTTTTTT

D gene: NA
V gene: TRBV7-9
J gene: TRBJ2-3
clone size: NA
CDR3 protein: CASSFIQGRDTQYF
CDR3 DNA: TGTGCCAGCAGCTTTATACAGGGACGAGATACGCAGTATTTT

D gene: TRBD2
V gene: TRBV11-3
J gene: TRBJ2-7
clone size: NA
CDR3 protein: CASSLRDNRLAGGLDEQYF
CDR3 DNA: TGTGCCAGCAGCTTAAGGGATAATCGGCTAGCGGGAGGACTCGACGAGCAGTACTTC

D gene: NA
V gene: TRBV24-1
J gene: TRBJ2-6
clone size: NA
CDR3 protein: CATSDVWGPGANVLTF
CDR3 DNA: TGTGCCACCAGTGATGTGTGGGGGCCTGGGGCCAACGTCCTGACTTTC

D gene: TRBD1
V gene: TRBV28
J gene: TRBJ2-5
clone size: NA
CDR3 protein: CASSFYLVTGEETQYF
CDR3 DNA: TGTGCCAGCAGTTTTTATTTGGTTACAGGGGAAGAGACCCAGTACTTC

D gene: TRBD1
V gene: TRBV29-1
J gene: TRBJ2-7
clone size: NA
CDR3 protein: CSVGQGHEQYF
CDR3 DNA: TGCAGCGTCGGACAGGGGCACGAGCAGTACTTC

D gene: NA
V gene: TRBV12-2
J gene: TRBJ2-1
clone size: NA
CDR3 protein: CASPAGPYSYNEQFF
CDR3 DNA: TGTGCAAGTCCAGCGGGGCCCTACTCCTACAATGAGCAGTTCTTC

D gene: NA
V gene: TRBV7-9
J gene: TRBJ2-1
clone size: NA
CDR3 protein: CASSLEQDEQFF
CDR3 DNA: TGTGCCAGCAGCTTAGAACAAGATGAGCAGTTCTTC

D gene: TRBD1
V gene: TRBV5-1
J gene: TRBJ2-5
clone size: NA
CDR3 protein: CASSFQTGTQETQYF
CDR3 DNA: TGCGCCAGCAGCTTCCAGACAGGGACCCAAGAGACCCAGTACTTC

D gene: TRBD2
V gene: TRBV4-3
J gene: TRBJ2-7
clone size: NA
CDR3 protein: CASSPSGAPYEQYF
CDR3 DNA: TGCGCCAGCAGCCCTAGCGGGGCTCCCTACGAGCAGTACTTC

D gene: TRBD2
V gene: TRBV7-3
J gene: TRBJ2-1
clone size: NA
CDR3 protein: CASSLSLAGDEQFF
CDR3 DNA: TGTGCCAGCAGCTTAAGCCTAGCGGGCGATGAGCAGTTCTTC

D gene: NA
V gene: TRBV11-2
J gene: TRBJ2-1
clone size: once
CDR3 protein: CASSGGGWSWRFF
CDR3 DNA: TGTGCCAGCAGCGGGGGCGGGTGGAGCTGGAGGTTCTTC

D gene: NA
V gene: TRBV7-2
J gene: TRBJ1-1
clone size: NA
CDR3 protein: CASSLSISREAFF
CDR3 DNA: TGTGCCAGCAGCTTAAGCATCTCCCGTGAAGCTTTCTTT

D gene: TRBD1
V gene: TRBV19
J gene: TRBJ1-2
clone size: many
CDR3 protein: CASSAGTGPSGYTF
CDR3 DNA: TGTGCCAGTAGTGCAGGGACAGGCCCCAGTGGCTACACCTTC

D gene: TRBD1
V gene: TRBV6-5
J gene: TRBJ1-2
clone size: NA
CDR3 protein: CASSYQQGASYGYTF
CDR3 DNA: TGTGCCAGCAGTTACCAGCAGGGGGCGTCCTATGGCTACACCTTC